This T cell receptor (beta chain) stems from a study of blood T cell repertoires in COVID-19. Generated by immunoSEQ multiplex PCR, the TCRdb table keeps only in-frame clones and is missing some. The table has 250,000 to 300,000 clones, about four fifths seen once; the top ten hold 4.5% to 7%. This CDR3 contains 19 residues. The germline gives CDR1 SGDLS, CDR2 YYNGEE. J lost 0 bases, V lost 4 bases, and 11 bases had no gene match. This chain links TRBV9 with TRBJ2-3; 13 bases match TRBD2. Sequences were obtained from peripheral blood. The source of this sequence is an older man with acute or convalescent COVID-19. CDR3 loop: CASSPGLAGVPPSTDTQYF. The CDR3, as DNA: TGTGCCAGCAGCCCCGGACTAGCGGGAGTTCCCCCTAGCACAGATACGCAGTATTTT.